This section outlines one T cell receptor (beta chain) sequence together with its context. Its antigen is not identified. Repertoires were generated with immunoSEQ multiplex PCR, while TCRdb's copy carries only in-frame clones and drops some. The sample records about 100,000 clones, 86% being singletons. The data were taken from a study of T cell responses to AZD1222 COVID-19 vaccine. General study points: Baseline seropositivity occurred in only 5 to 7 AZD1222 recipients. No day 14 peak samples; only post-peak repertoires were characterized. White British donors predominated, females outnumbered males, and clonal diversity was possibly underestimated. Across the whole spike, CD4 TCRs peaked at regions 160-218 and 743-854.

Deletions cut 4 bases from V and 5 bases from J, with 9 bases between. Looked up from germline, CDR1 is SQVTM and CDR2 is ANQGSEA. The CDR3 has 12 amino acids. This sequence originates from an adult in good health. Sequences were derived from peripheral blood, sampled on day 0 of AZD1222 vaccination. This chain links TRBV29-1 with TRBJ1-5; D may be TRBD1 (6 bases). The CDR3 bases are TGCAGCGTTGCACAGGGAGATCAGCCCCAGCATTTT. This codes for CSVAQGDQPQHF.